A single sample is the source of the 16 T cell receptor beta chains below, sequenced in a study of regulatory T cells in long-lasting Graves disease. The time point denotes: newly diagnosed GD, antithyroid drugs for less than 3 months. TCR sequences were obtained from RNA taken from PBMCs. Both iRepertoire HTBI primers and Arm-PCR of CDR3 regions were used to build the TCR beta libraries. TCRdb redid the calling of the multiplex PCR reads with MiXCR, one entry per CDR3 protein. The data contain hundreds of thousands of distinct CDR3 sequences, 16% of them singletons. The sample also formed part of further work on T cells in Graves' hyperthyroidism and ophthalmopathy.

This sample comprised peripheral blood mononuclear cells (PBMCs), obtained at new diagnosis, from a patient treated with antithyroid drugs. The receptors here all came from a woman aged 35 to 60 with Graves disease.

Points on this clonotype: A much more abundant neighbour one base away suggests this may be a read error. The rearrangement uses TRBV28 and TRBJ1-2, with TRBD1 as a possible D gene (5 bases). The germline gives CDR1 MDHEN, CDR2 SYDVKM. The CDR3 covers 12 residues. CDR3 loop: CASTSGPYSYTF. The DNA for the CDR3 is TGTGCCAGCACCTCGGGGCCCTATAGCTACACCTTC.

The rearrangement joins TRBV20-1 to TRBJ1-1; D is ambiguous. Trimming left V 3 bases short and J 6 bases short, with 14 bases between. This CDR3 spans 13 amino acids. From germline, CDR1 is DFQATT and CDR2 SNEGSKA (reference sequence). CDR3 bases: TGCAGTGCTAGCCGGGGAGGATCCCCTGAAGCTTTCTTT. Its translation is CSASRGGSPEAFF.

CDR3 DNA: TGTGCCAGCAGTCGGACAGGGGGTGGCGGGCTGTTTTTT. Translated, it gives CASSRTGGGGLFF. This chain connects TRBV2 to TRBJ1-4, with 10 nucleotides matching TRBD1. CDR1 and CDR2 from the germline V gene are SNHLY and FYNNEI. The CDR3 covers 13 residues. V lost 5 bases, J lost 14 bases, and 8 bases stayed unmatched.

This clonotype was counted between two and nine times. The chain combines TRBV4-2 with TRBJ1-2; 7 bases are shared with TRBD1. The V gene's germline CDR1 is LGHNA and CDR2 YNFKEQ. This CDR3 is built from 15 residues. V shed 0 bases, J shed 3 bases, and the junction held 4 bases outside the gene matches. CDR3 protein: CASSQDRQGDYGYTF. In nucleotides, the CDR3 is TGTGCCAGCAGCCAAGATCGCCAGGGGGACTATGGCTACACCTTC.

This clonotype was seen a handful of times. The V gene is TRBV28, the J gene TRBJ1-2; D may be TRBD1 (6 bases). The CDR3 has 15 amino acids. V was trimmed by 6 bases and J by 8 bases, leaving 22 bases between them. Germline loops: CDR1 MDHEN, CDR2 SYDVKM. This CDR3 is CASRHPRQESNGYTF. The CDR3 coding sequence is TGTGCCAGCAGACACCCCCGACAGGAAAGTAACGGCTACACCTTC.

The V and J genes are TRBV19 and TRBJ1-1; D is ambiguous. Trimming removed 7 bases from V and 4 bases from J, with 10 bases in between. The germline CDR1 and CDR2 sequences are LNHDA and SQIVND (reference sequence). The CDR3 consists of 12 residues. The CDR3 DNA reads as TGTGCCAGTACTTTCCGGAGCACTGAAGCTTTCTTT. Residues: CASTFRSTEAFF.

Ten or more counts support this clonotype. The CDR3 nucleotides read TGTGCCTGGAGTGCCGGGACATCTCTCTATCAGCCCCAGCATTTT. Encoded protein: CAWSAGTSLYQPQHF. The V gene is TRBV30, the J gene TRBJ1-5; TRBD1 is a possible D gene (6 bases). The germline CDR1 and CDR2 sequences are GTSNPN and SVGIG (reference sequence). CDR3 length equals 15 residues. V gave up 1 base and J gave up 5 bases, with 15 bases separating them.

At least ten counts were recorded for this clonotype. The genes are TRBV2 and TRBJ1-6; possible D gene TRBD1, 5 bases. Germline lookup yields CDR1 SNHLY and CDR2 FYNNEI. The CDR3 runs to 15 residues. Trimming shortened V by 3 bases and J by 7 bases, and 13 bases separated the two germline ends. CDR3 region: CASSDTGLNNSPLHF. CDR3 in DNA: TGTGCCAGCAGTGACACGGGGCTGAACAATTCACCCCTCCACTTT.

The sample holds a few counts of this clonotype. The chain joins TRBV12-3 or TRBV12-4 to TRBJ1-1; D remains ambiguous. Trimming took 3 bases from V and 1 from J, leaving 12 bases between them. The CDR3 consists of 15 residues. CDR3: CASSFRRAGNTEAFF. The CDR3 DNA reads as TGTGCCAGCAGTTTTAGAAGGGCCGGGAACACTGAAGCTTTCTTT.

The rearrangement links TRBV4-1 to TRBJ2-1; TRBD2 aligns across 11 bases. This CDR3 comprises 16 residues. Germline loops: CDR1 MGHRA, CDR2 YSYEKL. V gave up 7 bases and J gave up 5 bases; unmatched junction bases: 10. The CDR3 is CASTLGTSGFHNEQFF. CDR3 DNA: TGCGCCAGCACTCTAGGGACTAGCGGTTTCCACAATGAGCAGTTCTTC.

This clonotype occurred many times. DNA of the CDR3: TGTGCCAGCTCACCCCCGGGGGGAAGAGTCACTGAAGCTTTCTTT. Protein sequence: CASSPPGGRVTEAFF. The rearrangement links TRBV18 to TRBJ1-1; possibly TRBD1 for D (5 bases). V was shortened by 3 bases and J by 4 bases, with 15 bases between the two germline ends. CDR1 and CDR2 (germline): KGHSH, LQKENI. The CDR3 spans 15 residues.

This clonotype has ten or more counts. The gene calls are TRBV30 and TRBJ1-1; no clear D gene. Germline V gene data show CDR1 as GTSNPN and CDR2 as SVGIG (reference sequence). V was trimmed by 6 bases and J by 1 base, leaving 18 bases between them. CDR3 size: 15 residues. In DNA form, the CDR3 reads TGTGCCTGCCAAGCTGCCGCCATTGGGAACACTGAAGCTTTCTTT. It yields the protein CACQAAAIGNTEAFF.

This clonotype appeared a few times. The V call is TRBV4-1, the J call TRBJ2-2, with 11 bases matching TRBD1. The germline gives CDR1 MGHRA, CDR2 YSYEKL. The CDR3 is 18 residues long. V dropped 4 bases and J dropped 3; count of bases not matched to a gene: 10. The CDR3 loop reads CASSPTPGTGGDTGELFF. Here the CDR3 DNA reads TGCGCCAGCAGCCCCACCCCTGGGACAGGGGGGGACACCGGGGAGCTGTTTTTT.

The CDR3 nucleotides are TGCAGCGTTGAAGGCCCCCGGGACAGGGGGAGAGGAGGCTACACCTTC. Residues: CSVEGPRDRGRGGYTF. The V call is TRBV29-1, the J call TRBJ1-2; 11 bases align to TRBD1. The CDR3 has 16 residues. V was pared by 1 base and J by 8 bases, with 12 bases of the junction left unmatched. Germline CDR1 reads SQVTM; CDR2 reads ANQGSEA.

This clonotype was detected ten times or more. This chain connects TRBV20-1 to TRBJ1-1; 7 nucleotides line up with TRBD1. V was clipped by 4 bases and J by 3 bases; unmatched bases: 11. The CDR3 runs to 15 residues. Germline CDR1 and CDR2: DFQATT and SNEGSKA (reference sequence). The CDR3 sequence is CSATPWDRGDTEAFF. The CDR3 DNA follows: TGCAGTGCTACTCCTTGGGACAGAGGGGACACTGAAGCTTTCTTT.

This clonotype was seen only a few times. This sequence joins TRBV6-5 and TRBJ1-4; D remains ambiguous. The CDR3 length is 13 residues. The V end lost 0 bases, the J end lost 10 bases, and 9 bases lay between the germline ends. The germline gives CDR1 MNHEY, CDR2 SVGAGI. The CDR3 region has the DNA TGTGCCAGCAGTTACTCGAATGTGGGAAAACTGTTTTTT. This codes for CASSYSNVGKLFF.